This T cell receptor (beta chain) originates from a study of cytomegalovirus exposure and HLA in healthy donors. Overall study findings and caveats: Productive rates of about 87% or about 30% were seen for most TCR beta V segments in an earlier analysis.

Use of 60 Vbeta and 13 Jbeta primers characterized the PCR. Original processing notes: Unique TCR beta chains totaled some 81 million in a later count, with some 10 million of them shared. TCRdb's copy holds only in-frame clones and misses some; the assay was immunoSEQ multiplex PCR. V and J calls and clone size come straight from that table; D and trimming were deduced from the DNA. The sample holds over 80,000 clones, 82% seen once. With respect to this clone: The antigen is not known.

Trimming removed 8 bases from V and 3 bases from J, with 11 bases in between. The CDR3 is 12 residues long. Germline CDR1 is MNHEY and CDR2 is SMNVEV (reference sequence). Sample: PBMCs. This TCR derives from a man aged 50-59 years in good health and CMV-seronegative. The V and J genes are TRBV27 and TRBJ2-7; D is perhaps TRBD2 (6 bases). The CDR3, as DNA: TGTGCCAGCGGGGGACTCAACTACGAGCAGTACTTC. This translates into CASGGLNYEQYF.